The 26 T cell receptor beta chains given below trace back to one sample, sequenced in a study of shared clonotypes between healthy human individuals. Produced via immunoSEQ multiplex PCR; TCRdb's table is partial and in-frame only. The table includes around 2,000,000 clones, around 95% detected once. Sequenced material: naive CD4+ T cells sorted from blood. Regarding subset: CD45RA+ positively selected. These receptors were taken from a man aged 18 to 30 in good health.

The gene calls are TRBV2 and TRBJ1-5; 7 bases map to TRBD1. Germline V gene lookup returns CDR1 SNHLY and CDR2 FYNNEI. The length of the CDR3 is 16 residues. With 5 bases clipped from V and 4 bases from J, the junction kept 11 bases outside the gene matches. The CDR3 sequence is CASSIARQGLNQPQHF. CDR3 in DNA: TGTGCCAGCAGTATAGCCCGACAGGGCTTGAATCAGCCCCAGCATTTT.

The chain joins TRBV19 to TRBJ1-6; 8 bases line up with TRBD1. Germline CDR1 and CDR2: LNHDA and SQIVND (reference sequence). J gave up 7 bases and V 7 bases, and 9 bases lay outside the gene matches. The CDR3 loop spans 15 amino acids. The CDR3 spells CASTVRDRGNSPLHF. The CDR3 DNA sequence: TGTGCCAGTACCGTACGCGACAGGGGAAATTCACCCCTCCACTTT.

This sequence joins TRBV5-4 and TRBJ1-5; no firm D call. The CDR3 consists of 12 residues. The V and J ends lost 8 bases and 3 bases respectively, with 9 bases between them. In germline, CDR1 is SGHNT, CDR2 YYREEE (reference sequence). The CDR3 region has the DNA TGTGCCAGTACGGGAGTCAATCAGCCCCAGCATTTT. This sequence encodes CASTGVNQPQHF.

The chain employs TRBV21-1 and TRBJ2-7; the table gives TRBD1 as D, unverified against the DNA. TRBV21-1 is annotated as a pseudogene. CDR3 length: 14 amino acids. The CDR3 reads CASSSWTGIHEQYF. CDR3 bases: TGTGCCAGCAGCTCCTGGACAGGGATCCACGAGCAGTACTTC.

The gene calls are TRBV19 and TRBJ2-6, with D perhaps matching TRBD1 (7 bases). The CDR3 has 17 amino acids. The V end lost 3 bases, the J end lost 2 bases, and 14 bases lay between the germline ends. From germline, CDR1 is LNHDA and CDR2 SQIVND (reference sequence). Here the CDR3 reads CASSIPGGLAGANVLTF. Written as DNA, the CDR3 is TGTGCCAGTAGTATCCCAGGGGGGCTGGCTGGGGCCAACGTCCTGACTTTC.

This clone was detected only once. The chain is built from TRBV7-9 and TRBJ1-6; D is ambiguous. From germline, CDR1 is SEHNR and CDR2 FQNEAQ (reference sequence). Trimming left V 1 base short and J 13 bases short, with 11 bases between. The CDR3 runs 13 residues. The CDR3 nucleotides read TGTGCCAGCAGCTTAGATCTGGGGTCGCCCCTCCACTTT. Its protein is CASSLDLGSPLHF.

The CDR3 bases are TGTGCCAGCAGCGGTGGACGAGGGGCAGGGGGAAACTATGGCTACACCTTC. This translates into CASSGGRGAGGNYGYTF. This sequence joins TRBV4-2 and TRBJ1-2; 7 nucleotides line up with TRBD1. With 5 bases clipped from V and 2 bases from J, the junction kept 14 bases outside the gene matches. Germline V lookup: CDR1 LGHNA, CDR2 YNFKEQ. This CDR3 is 17 amino acids long.

This chain links TRBV11-2 with TRBJ1-2; the D gene is possibly TRBD1 (6 bases). Germline V gives CDR1 SGHAT, CDR2 FQNNGV. The CDR3 runs to 14 residues. Trimming shortened V by 3 bases and J by 4 bases, and 12 bases separated the two germline ends. For the CDR3, the DNA is TGTGCCAGCAGCTTCTTGGGACAAGTCTATGGCTACACCTTC. Translating it yields CASSFLGQVYGYTF.

This chain uses TRBV7-2 with TRBJ2-7, with 9 nucleotides matching TRBD1. This CDR3 comprises 18 residues. Trimming cost V 4 bases and J 2 bases; bases outside gene matches: 15. The V gene's germline CDR1 is SGHTA and CDR2 FQGNSA. The chain's CDR3 is CASSWGQGFTWSTYEQYF. The CDR3 coding sequence is TGTGCCAGCAGCTGGGGACAGGGATTTACCTGGAGTACCTACGAGCAGTACTTC.

This chain links TRBV5-1 with TRBJ2-7, with TRBD1 identical over 9 bases. The germline CDR1 and CDR2 sequences are SGHRS and YFSETQ. The ends lost 4 bases at V and 6 bases at J; junction bases unmatched: 8. The CDR3 is 14 amino acids. As DNA, the CDR3 is TGCGCCAGCAGCCCCCGGGACAGGGTTTCCGAGCAGTACTTC. This gives the protein CASSPRDRVSEQYF.

V usage is TRBV2 and J usage is TRBJ2-6; D not resolved. The CDR3 loop spans 14 amino acids. CDR1 SNHLY and CDR2 FYNNEI come from the germline V gene. For the CDR3, the DNA is TGTGCTGTAATTAGAACAGCTGGGGCCAACGTCCTGACTTTC. This gives the protein CAVIRTAGANVLTF.

This CDR3 is CASTLRGGPYNEQFF. DNA for the CDR3: TGTGCCAGCACCCTTAGAGGGGGGCCCTACAATGAGCAGTTCTTC. This chain connects TRBV27 to TRBJ2-1; D possibly uses TRBD1 or TRBD2 (6 bases each). The CDR3 contains 15 residues. Germline-derived CDR1 and CDR2 are MNHEY and SMNVEV (reference sequence). V lost 7 bases to trimming and J lost 2 bases, with 15 bases between them.

Turning to this clone: A junction end diverges from the germline sequence, so it may reflect a read error. The chain joins TRBV5-4 to TRBJ2-5; tentative D call: TRBD2 (7 bases). The CDR3 length is 17 residues. Germline CDR1 reads SGHNT; CDR2 reads YYREEE (reference sequence). CDR3 DNA: TGTGCCAGCGGCTTGGCGGGTGGCGGGGGCGCCGGAGAGACCCAGTACTTC. Its protein is CASGLAGGGGAGETQYF.

The V and J genes are TRBV7-3 and TRBJ2-1; 11 positions match TRBD2. Germline V CDR1 and CDR2: SGHTA, FQGTGA. This CDR3 has 15 residues. V was pared by 5 bases and J by 7 bases, with 7 bases of the junction left unmatched. The CDR3 here is CASSPPSGGRNEQFF. In DNA form, the CDR3 reads TGTGCCAGCAGCCCCCCTAGCGGGGGGCGGAATGAGCAGTTCTTC.

The sample holds one count of this clone. The J gene is TRBJ2-7, the V gene TRBV11-2; D gene unclear. Germline CDR1 and CDR2: SGHAT and FQNNGV. The CDR3 spans 14 residues. Trimming pared 2 bases from V and 2 bases from J, leaving 10 bases between. CDR3 sequence (DNA): TGTGCCAGCAGCTTAATCACGACACCCTACGAGCAGTACTTC. Amino acids: CASSLITTPYEQYF.

In this sample, this clone turned up once. This sequence joins TRBV6-6 and TRBJ2-5; maybe TRBD1 (5 bases). The V gene lost 5 bases and the J gene lost 0 bases, with 10 bases spanning the gap. The V gene's germline CDR1 is MNHNY and CDR2 SVGAGI (reference sequence). The CDR3 runs to 14 residues. The CDR3: CASSIQGNQETQYF. As DNA, the CDR3 is TGTGCCAGCAGTATTCAGGGAAACCAAGAGACCCAGTACTTC.

This clone has more than one count but fewer than ten. V usage is TRBV5-8 and J usage is TRBJ2-7; the D gene is possibly TRBD1 (6 bases). Germline V gene lookup returns CDR1 SGHTS and CDR2 YDEGEE. The V end was cut by 4 bases, the J end by 4 bases, with 12 bases between. The CDR3 has 13 residues. As DNA, the CDR3 is TGTGCCAGCAGCGTCGGGACATTTTACGAGCAGTACTTC. Translation: CASSVGTFYEQYF.

The chain employs TRBV6-5 and TRBJ1-5, with 8 bases matching TRBD1. The CDR3 runs to 15 residues. Germline V gives CDR1 MNHEY, CDR2 SVGAGI. Losses at the gene ends were 6 bases for V and 4 bases for J; bases not matched to a gene: 8. The CDR3 nucleotides are TGTGCCAGCAGCCTAAACCGGGACAGGAATCAGCCCCAGCATTTT. It specifies CASSLNRDRNQPQHF.

The chain links TRBV5-1 to TRBJ2-3; either TRBD1 or TRBD2 may supply D (5 bases each). Germline-derived CDR1 and CDR2 are SGHRS and YFSETQ. The CDR3 is 16 residues long. The ends were cut back, 0 bases at V and 2 bases at J, with 13 bases in the middle. This chain's CDR3 is CASSLGIKGTTDTQYF. The CDR3 bases are TGCGCCAGCAGCTTGGGTATTAAGGGGACCACAGATACGCAGTATTTT.

The chain carries TRBV5-8 and TRBJ2-7; 7 bases align to TRBD2. J was trimmed by 3 bases and V by 1 base; bases with no gene match: 7. The CDR3 is 15 amino acids. Germline V gene data show CDR1 as SGHTS and CDR2 as YDEGEE. The CDR3 sequence: CASSLHPSGNYEQYF. In DNA form, the CDR3 reads TGTGCCAGCAGCTTGCATCCTAGCGGCAACTACGAGCAGTACTTC. Supplemented by reference TRBV5-8 and TRBJ2-7, the full variable domain reads EAGVTQSPTHLIKTRGQQATLRCSPISGHTSVYWYQQALGLGLQFLLWYDEGEERNRGNFPPRFSGRQFPNYSSELNVNALELEDSALYLCASSLHPSGNYEQYFGPGTRLTVT.

The chain uses TRBV4-3 and TRBJ2-7; 7 bases are a match to TRBD1. The CDR3 totals 15 residues. CDR1 LGHNA and CDR2 YSLEER come from the germline V gene. With 4 bases clipped from V and 2 bases from J, the junction kept 8 bases outside the gene matches. CDR3 residues: CASSRNTGDPYEQYF. The CDR3 DNA is TGCGCCAGCAGCCGCAATACAGGGGATCCCTACGAGCAGTACTTC.

The chain links TRBV21-1 to TRBJ2-3; the table's D call, TRBD2, was not checked against the DNA. TRBV21-1 corresponds to a pseudogene. This CDR3 has 16 residues. CDR3 in amino acids: CASRLELYGGTDTQYF. Here the CDR3 DNA reads TGTGCCAGCAGGCTAGAATTGTACGGGGGCACAGATACGCAGTATTTT.

Remarks on this clone: Other DNA sequences in this sample translate to the same CDR3. The chain uses TRBV6-5 and TRBJ1-1; a weak D match, TRBD1 (5 bases). This CDR3 region has 13 residues. CDR1 MNHEY and CDR2 SVGAGI come from the germline V gene. The germline V and J ends were trimmed by 6 bases and 2 bases, with 10 bases remaining between them. This CDR3 reads CASRGVGNTEAFF. The CDR3 nucleotides are TGTGCCAGCAGGGGGGTCGGAAACACTGAAGCTTTCTTT.

The chain has TRBV9 and TRBJ2-7, with D hard to call. In germline, CDR1 is SGDLS, CDR2 YYNGEE. The CDR3 extends over 12 amino acids. The V gene lost 3 bases and the J gene lost 4 bases, with 8 bases spanning the gap. The CDR3 loop reads CASSESEYEQYF. The CDR3 nucleotides are TGTGCCAGCAGCGAATCGGAGTACGAGCAGTACTTC.

The chain is built from TRBV5-1 and TRBJ2-2, with 8 bases fitting TRBD2. Unmatched junction bases numbered 6, after V lost 4 bases and J lost 1 base. Germline V lookup: CDR1 SGHRS, CDR2 YFSETQ. CDR3 length: 16 amino acids. Written as DNA, the CDR3 is TGCGCCAGCAGCCCGCAACTAGCGGTGAACACCGGGGAGCTGTTTTTT. Its protein is CASSPQLAVNTGELFF.

The genes are TRBV4-2 and TRBJ2-7, with D possibly called TRBD1 or TRBD2 (5 bases each). The V gene's germline CDR1 is LGHNA and CDR2 YNFKEQ. With 0 bases removed from V and 4 bases from J, the gap between germline ends came to 13 bases. The length of the CDR3 is 15 residues. This CDR3 is CASSQDDGTAYEQYF. The CDR3 DNA sequence: TGTGCCAGCAGCCAAGATGACGGGACCGCTTACGAGCAGTACTTC.